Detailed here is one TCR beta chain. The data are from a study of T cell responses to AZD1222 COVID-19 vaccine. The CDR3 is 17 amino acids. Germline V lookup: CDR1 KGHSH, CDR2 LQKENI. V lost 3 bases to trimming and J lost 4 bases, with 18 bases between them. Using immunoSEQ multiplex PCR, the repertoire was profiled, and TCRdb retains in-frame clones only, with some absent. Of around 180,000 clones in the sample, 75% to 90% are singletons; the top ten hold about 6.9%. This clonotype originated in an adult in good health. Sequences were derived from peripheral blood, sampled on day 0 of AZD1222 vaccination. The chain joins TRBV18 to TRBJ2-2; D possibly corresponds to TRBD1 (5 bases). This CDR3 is CASSPLSLQGATGELFF. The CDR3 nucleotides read TGTGCCAGCTCACCGCTATCGCTCCAGGGCGCCACCGGGGAGCTGTTTTTT.